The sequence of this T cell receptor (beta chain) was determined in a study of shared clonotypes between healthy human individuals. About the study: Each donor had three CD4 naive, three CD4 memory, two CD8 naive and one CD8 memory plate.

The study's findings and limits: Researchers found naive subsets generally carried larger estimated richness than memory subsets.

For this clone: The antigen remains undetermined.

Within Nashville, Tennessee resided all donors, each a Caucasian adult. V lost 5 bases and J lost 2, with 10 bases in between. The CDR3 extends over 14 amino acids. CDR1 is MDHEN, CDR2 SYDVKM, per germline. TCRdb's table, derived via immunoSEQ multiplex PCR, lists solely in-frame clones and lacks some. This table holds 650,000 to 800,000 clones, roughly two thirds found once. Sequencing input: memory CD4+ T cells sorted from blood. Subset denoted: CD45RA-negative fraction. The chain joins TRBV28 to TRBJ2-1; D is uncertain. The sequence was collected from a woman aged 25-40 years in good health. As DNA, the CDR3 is TGTGCCAGCAGTACCCGTGAAGCCTACAATGAGCAGTTCTTC. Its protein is CASSTREAYNEQFF.